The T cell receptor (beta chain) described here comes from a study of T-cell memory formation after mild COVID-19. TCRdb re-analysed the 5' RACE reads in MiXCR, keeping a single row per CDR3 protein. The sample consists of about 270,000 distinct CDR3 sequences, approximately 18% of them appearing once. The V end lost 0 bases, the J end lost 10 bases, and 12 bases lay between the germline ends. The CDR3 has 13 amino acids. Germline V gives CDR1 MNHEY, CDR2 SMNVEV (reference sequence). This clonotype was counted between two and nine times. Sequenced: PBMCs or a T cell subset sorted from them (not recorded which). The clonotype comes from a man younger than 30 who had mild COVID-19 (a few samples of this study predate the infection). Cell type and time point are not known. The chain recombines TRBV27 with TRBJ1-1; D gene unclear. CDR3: CASSLSREFPAFF. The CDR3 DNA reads TGTGCCAGCAGTTTATCGAGGGAATTCCCAGCTTTCTTT.